The 25 T cell receptor beta chains below all came from one sample that was sequenced in a study of shared clonotypes between healthy human individuals. Assay used: immunoSEQ multiplex PCR; TCRdb lists only in-frame clones, some missing. Among roughly 1 million clones listed, around 78% were seen once. The sequenced material came from memory CD4+ T cells from PBMCs. Subset defined: CD45RA-negative fraction. These receptors were taken from a man younger than 35 in good health. Some clones in this sample may be carry-over from other donors' samples.

The chain combines TRBV27 with TRBJ1-2; 10 bases line up with TRBD1. Germline V lookup: CDR1 MNHEY, CDR2 SMNVEV (reference sequence). The CDR3 runs to 16 residues. Unmatched junction bases numbered 10, after V lost 5 bases and J lost 4 bases. DNA of the CDR3: TGTGCCAGCAGTATAGGACAGGGGGGCTTCCCCTATGGCTACACCTTC. This sequence encodes CASSIGQGGFPYGYTF.

This chain's CDR3 is CASSTGVGEKLFF. The CDR3 DNA reads as TGTGCCAGCAGTACGGGGGTAGGAGAAAAACTGTTTTTT. V and J are TRBV7-3 and TRBJ1-4, with D perhaps matching TRBD1 (5 bases). This CDR3 is 13 amino acids long. CDR1 is SGHTA and CDR2 is FQGTGA in the germline V gene. Trimming cost V 6 bases and J 8 bases, with 13 bases left between them. Supplemented by reference TRBV7-3 and TRBJ1-4, the full variable domain reads GAGVSQTPSNKVTEKGKYVELRCDPISGHTALYWYRQSLGQGPEFLIYFQGTGAADDSGLPNDRFFAVRPEGSVSTLKIQRTERGDSAVYLCASSTGVGEKLFFGSGTQLSVL.

The chain uses TRBV5-4 and TRBJ2-5; TRBD2 matches 8 bases. Germline assignment: CDR1 SGHNT and CDR2 YYREEE (reference sequence). J was trimmed by 3 bases and V by 3 bases; bases with no gene match: 4. This CDR3 has 14 residues. CDR3 amino acids: CASSSTGGEETQYF. CDR3 sequence (DNA): TGTGCCAGCAGCTCGACCGGGGGGGAAGAGACCCAGTACTTC.

The genes are TRBV19 and TRBJ1-2; D not certain. The CDR3 runs 14 residues. Germline V gene data show CDR1 as LNHDA and CDR2 as SQIVND (reference sequence). The V gene lost 4 bases and the J gene lost 2 bases, with 11 bases spanning the gap. In nucleotides, the CDR3 is TGTGCCAGTAGTACCGGGCAGCTGAACTATGGCTACACCTTC. Its translation: CASSTGQLNYGYTF.

Note on this clone: Additional DNA sequences in this sample encode the identical CDR3. The chain couples TRBV28 to TRBJ2-7; D unresolved. CDR1 and CDR2 from the germline V gene are MDHEN and SYDVKM. Trimming cost V 2 bases and J 2 bases, with 7 bases left between them. The CDR3 totals 13 residues. For the CDR3, the DNA is TGTGCCAGCAGTTTACGACAAACCTACGAGCAGTACTTC. Encoded protein: CASSLRQTYEQYF.

The rearrangement uses TRBV28 and TRBJ1-4; tentative D call: TRBD1 (6 bases). Trimming took 5 bases from V and 0 from J, leaving 7 bases between them. The CDR3 spans 14 residues. The V gene's germline CDR1 is MDHEN and CDR2 SYDVKM. CDR3: CASSGGPTNEKLFF. The CDR3 DNA reads TGTGCCAGCAGTGGGGGGCCAACTAATGAAAAACTGTTTTTT.

The chain employs TRBV7-3 and TRBJ2-3; 8 bases align to TRBD1. Losses at the gene ends were 2 bases for V and 6 bases for J; bases not matched to a gene: 4. CDR3 length: 14 amino acids. CDR1 is SGHTA and CDR2 is FQGTGA in the germline V gene. CDR3 DNA sequence: TGTGCCAGCAGCTTACAGGGGGCCGGGGATACGCAGTATTTT. This codes for CASSLQGAGDTQYF.

The genes are TRBV5-6 and TRBJ2-1; 9 bases are a match to TRBD2. With 2 bases clipped from V and 8 bases from J, the junction kept 14 bases outside the gene matches. The CDR3 loop spans 17 amino acids. Germline CDR1 is SGHDT and CDR2 is YYEEEE. The CDR3 loop reads CASSFRLAVLQGDEQFF. The CDR3 DNA sequence: TGTGCCAGCAGCTTCCGACTAGCGGTGTTACAAGGGGATGAGCAGTTCTTC. The full variable domain, its missing parts supplied by reference TRBV5-6 and TRBJ2-1, is DAGVTQSPTHLIKTRGQQVTLRCSPKSGHDTVSWYQQALGQGPQFIFQYYEEEERQRGNFPDRFSGHQFPNYSSELNVNALLLGDSALYLCASSFRLAVLQGDEQFFGPGTRLTVL.

Of note for this clone: Other DNA sequences of this sample code for an identical CDR3. The chain joins TRBV5-1 to TRBJ2-3, with 10 bases lining up with TRBD2. The V gene's germline CDR1 is SGHRS and CDR2 YFSETQ. J lost 0 bases, V lost 5 bases, and 6 bases had no gene match. The length of the CDR3 is 16 residues. The CDR3 DNA follows: TGCGCCAGCAGTCCCGGACTAGCGGCTAGCACAGATACGCAGTATTTT. Translation: CASSPGLAASTDTQYF.

The chain carries TRBV28 and TRBJ2-3; the match to TRBD2 covers 9 bases. Germline V CDR1 and CDR2: MDHEN, SYDVKM. This CDR3 comprises 17 residues. V lost 5 bases to trimming and J lost 1 base; unmatched junction nucleotides: 10. The CDR3 loop is CASSDSGRSHRTDTQYF. CDR3 sequence (DNA): TGTGCCAGCAGTGATAGCGGGAGATCTCACCGCACAGATACGCAGTATTTT.

This clone was counted only a few times. V usage is TRBV11-2 and J usage is TRBJ2-2; D unresolved. Per germline, CDR1 SGHAT and CDR2 FQNNGV. V lost 3 bases, J lost 16 bases, and 18 bases lay in between. The CDR3 extends over 13 amino acids. This CDR3 reads CASSFLGPTESFF. As DNA, the CDR3 is TGTGCCAGCAGCTTCTTAGGTCCAACCGAGTCGTTTTTT.

This chain links TRBV27 with TRBJ1-2, with 8 bases matching TRBD1. Germline V lookup: CDR1 MNHEY, CDR2 SMNVEV (reference sequence). The trim removed 4 bases at V and 2 bases at J, leaving 6 bases unmatched. This CDR3 has 15 amino acids. Here the CDR3 reads CASSSPRQGNYGYTF. CDR3 DNA sequence: TGTGCCAGCAGTTCCCCTAGACAGGGGAACTATGGCTACACCTTC.

The DNA for the CDR3 is TGTGCCAGCAGCTCCGGGGGACTAGCGGATAACAATGAGCAGTTCTTC. Its protein product is CASSSGGLADNNEQFF. The chain links TRBV5-4 to TRBJ2-1; 11 bases map to TRBD2. Germline-derived CDR1 and CDR2 are SGHNT and YYREEE (reference sequence). V was pared by 3 bases and J by 5 bases, with 7 bases of the junction left unmatched. This CDR3 has 16 amino acids.

A few counts support this clone. The V gene is TRBV5-1, the J gene TRBJ1-1, with 9 bases identical to TRBD1. This CDR3 comprises 15 residues. The junction had 6 bases not matched to a gene; V was cut back by 3 bases and J by 3 bases. The V gene's germline CDR1 is SGHRS and CDR2 YFSETQ. The CDR3 DNA reads TGCGCCAGCAGCTGGGGGACAGGGCGAGACACTGAAGCTTTCTTT. Translation: CASSWGTGRDTEAFF.

The CDR3 DNA is TGTGCCAGCAGCCTCCAGGGTGTTAGCGGGGAGCTGTTTTTT. It encodes CASSLQGVSGELFF. The V call is TRBV11-1, the J call TRBJ2-2, with TRBD1 as a possible D gene (5 bases). Per germline, CDR1 SGHAT and CDR2 FQDESV (reference sequence). This CDR3 spans 14 amino acids. V lost 5 bases and J 7 bases, leaving 14 bases between the germline ends.

V and J are TRBV28 and TRBJ2-3, with 10 bases identical to TRBD1. J gave up 4 bases and V 5 bases, and 6 bases lay outside the gene matches. Germline V lookup: CDR1 MDHEN, CDR2 SYDVKM. This CDR3 has 15 amino acids. The CDR3 loop reads CASSLWTGGADTQYF. The CDR3 nucleotides read TGTGCCAGCAGTCTCTGGACAGGGGGAGCAGATACGCAGTATTTT. The whole variable domain, filled in from reference TRBV28 and TRBJ2-3, reads DVKVTQSSRYLVKRTGEKVFLECVQDMDHENMFWYRQDPGLGLRLIYFSYDVKMKEKGDIPEGYSVSREKKERFSLILESASTNQTSMYLCASSLWTGGADTQYFGPGTRLTVL.

There are many counts of this clone. V gene TRBV14 combines with J gene TRBJ1-2; 7 bases map to TRBD1. This CDR3 has 14 amino acids. With V trimmed by 4 bases and J by 9 bases, 11 bases remained unmatched. Germline assignment: CDR1 SGHDN and CDR2 FVKESK. For the CDR3, the DNA is TGTGCCAGCAGCCGCTACACAGGGGATAAGCGCTACACCTTC. Encoded protein: CASSRYTGDKRYTF.

The CDR3 bases are TGTGCCAGCAGTTGGGACAGGGCCTCTGGGGCCAACGTCCTGACTTTC. The encoded protein is CASSWDRASGANVLTF. The genes are TRBV28 and TRBJ2-6; 9 nucleotides agree with TRBD1. J gave up 0 bases and V 4 bases, and 1 base lay outside the gene matches. CDR1 is MDHEN and CDR2 is SYDVKM in the germline V gene. The CDR3 runs 16 residues. Together with reference TRBV28 and TRBJ2-6, the CDR3 gives the full variable domain: DVKVTQSSRYLVKRTGEKVFLECVQDMDHENMFWYRQDPGLGLRLIYFSYDVKMKEKGDIPEGYSVSREKKERFSLILESASTNQTSMYLCASSWDRASGANVLTFGAGSRLTVL.

This clone was seen at least ten times. The rearrangement joins TRBV30 to TRBJ1-2, with D perhaps TRBD1 (6 bases). Germline values: CDR1 GTSNPN, CDR2 SVGIG (reference sequence). Trimming cost V 1 base and J 8 bases, with 11 bases left between them. The CDR3 totals 12 residues. The CDR3 nucleotides read TGTGCCTGGAGTGCCTACAGGGCCGGCTACACCTTC. This sequence encodes CAWSAYRAGYTF.

The rearrangement joins TRBV5-1 to TRBJ2-1; no reliable D call. The CDR3 length is 14 residues. The germline V and J ends were trimmed by 0 bases and 9 bases, with 13 bases remaining between them. The V gene's germline CDR1 is SGHRS and CDR2 YFSETQ. The CDR3 protein is CASSLASSRSEQFF. In nucleotides, the CDR3 is TGCGCCAGCAGCTTGGCCTCGTCCCGAAGTGAGCAGTTCTTC. Full variable domain (remainder filled in from reference TRBV5-1 and TRBJ2-1): KAGVTQTPRYLIKTRGQQVTLSCSPISGHRSVSWYQQTPGQGLQFLFEYFSETQRNKGNFPGRFSGRQFSNSRSEMNVSTLELGDSALYLCASSLASSRSEQFFGPGTRLTVL.

The chain uses TRBV15 and TRBJ1-1; 7 nucleotides agree with TRBD1. The J segment lost 2 bases and the V segment lost 2 bases, leaving 8 bases of the junction unmatched. CDR1 LNHNV and CDR2 YYDKDF come from the germline V gene (reference sequence). There are 16 residues in the CDR3. The CDR3 protein is CATSRRKGAINTEAFF. In DNA form, the CDR3 reads TGTGCCACCAGCAGAAGAAAGGGGGCTATCAACACTGAAGCTTTCTTT.

J is TRBJ2-5 and V is TRBV5-1; D is perhaps TRBD2 (6 bases). The CDR3 contains 16 residues. Germline V gene sequence: CDR1 SGHRS, CDR2 YFSETQ. V lost 4 bases and J lost 1, with 17 bases in between. As DNA, the CDR3 is TGCGCCAGCAGCCGGAGCCCGGGGGAACTCCAAGAGACCCAGTACTTC. It encodes CASSRSPGELQETQYF.

This clone appeared a single time. The chain is built from TRBV7-8 and TRBJ2-5, with D tentatively TRBD1 (6 bases). The CDR3 loop spans 17 amino acids. Trimming took 1 base from V and 3 from J, leaving 18 bases between them. Germline loops: CDR1 SGHVS, CDR2 FQNEAQ. CDR3 coding DNA: TGTGCCAGCAGCTTAGTAATTACGTCCAGGGGTGAAGAGACCCAGTACTTC. It translates to CASSLVITSRGEETQYF.

The chain uses TRBV4-2 and TRBJ2-2; D is ambiguous. This CDR3 has 13 residues. With 4 bases removed from V and 6 bases from J, the gap between germline ends came to 9 bases. In germline, CDR1 is LGHNA, CDR2 YNFKEQ. The CDR3 spells CASSRTPSGELFF. The DNA for the CDR3 is TGTGCCAGCAGCCGAACCCCTTCCGGGGAGCTGTTTTTT.

The chain links TRBV5-8 to TRBJ1-1; D remains ambiguous. CDR3 length equals 14 residues. The V end was cut by 0 bases, the J end by 1 base, with 7 bases between. CDR1 SGHTS and CDR2 YDEGEE come from the germline V gene. The CDR3 spells CASSLATGNTEAFF. In DNA form, the CDR3 reads TGTGCCAGCAGCTTGGCTACCGGGAACACTGAAGCTTTCTTT.